Listed below are T cell receptor beta chains from one sample, sequenced in a study of shared clonotypes between healthy human individuals. This table comes from immunoSEQ multiplex PCR, and its TCRdb copy is limited to in-frame clones, with some not included. The sample has approximately 2.5 million clones, approximately 92% seen once. Sequences were obtained from naive CD4+ T cells sorted from blood. All receptors derive from a man between 18 and 29 years old in good health. The CDR3 runs from the conserved cysteine through the conserved F or W. D genes are given only for firm matches. Clone size is given for some rows only: seen once, a few or many times, or a class if the clone is expanded.

clone size	J gene	V gene	D gene	CDR3 protein	CDR3 DNA
once	TRBJ2-7	TRBV4-3	TRBD2	CASSQVLAGGTYEQYF	TGCGCCAGCAGCCAAGTACTAGCGGGAGGGACCTACGAGCAGTACTTC
-	TRBJ2-7	TRBV11-2	-	CASSLNPGTGSYEQYF	TGTGCCAGCAGCTTAAATCCCGGAACGGGCTCCTACGAGCAGTACTTC
-	TRBJ2-1	TRBV4-3	TRBD2	CASSQASGTSGTYNEQFF	TGCGCCAGCAGCCAAGCGTCCGGGACTAGCGGGACTTACAATGAGCAGTTCTTC
-	TRBJ2-2	TRBV6-6	-	CASSHQSNTGELFF	TGTGCCAGCAGTCATCAGTCGAACACCGGGGAGCTGTTTTTT
-	TRBJ1-4	TRBV28	-	CASLPRDGLQNEKLFF	TGTGCCAGTCTCCCTCGGGACGGTCTCCAAAATGAAAAACTGTTTTTT
-	TRBJ1-2	TRBV19	-	CASSIGTSNYGYTF	TGTGCCAGTAGTATAGGGACGTCTAACTATGGCTACACCTTC
-	TRBJ1-5	TRBV30	-	CAWRPGNNQPQHF	TGTGCCTGGAGACCCGGGAACAATCAGCCCCAGCATTTT
-	TRBJ2-3	TRBV7-8	-	CASSFQGVGDTQYF	TGTGCCAGCAGCTTCCAGGGAGTTGGAGATACGCAGTATTTT
-	TRBJ2-6	TRBV28	-	CASSPPSGANVLTF	TGTGCCAGCAGTCCCCCCTCTGGGGCCAACGTCCTGACTTTC
-	TRBJ1-1	TRBV27	-	CASSFLQAINTEAFF	TGTGCCAGCAGTTTTCTGCAAGCAATTAACACTGAAGCTTTCTTT
-	TRBJ2-7	TRBV4-1	TRBD1	CASSQYTGVSYEQYF	TGCGCCAGCAGCCAATATACAGGGGTATCCTACGAGCAGTACTTC
-	TRBJ1-2	TRBV19	TRBD1	CASSYRGLDGYTF	TGTGCCAGTAGTTACAGGGGGTTGGATGGCTACACCTTC
once	TRBJ1-5	TRBV6-6	-	CASSYEGFQPQHF	TGTGCCAGCAGTTACGAGGGGTTTCAGCCCCAGCATTTT
once	TRBJ2-3	TRBV5-1	-	CASSGVVSSDTQYF	TGCGCCAGCAGCGGGGTAGTTTCGTCAGATACGCAGTATTTT
-	TRBJ2-7	TRBV5-4	-	CASSSRGLSYEQYF	TGTGCCAGCAGCTCTCGGGGGCTGTCCTACGAGCAGTACTTC
-	TRBJ2-3	TRBV7-2	TRBD2	CASSFPSGRGTDTQYF	TGTGCCAGCAGCTTCCCCAGCGGGAGGGGCACAGATACGCAGTATTTT
few	TRBJ1-1	TRBV29-1	-	CSVEGRLLNTEAFF	TGCAGCGTTGAAGGGAGGCTGCTAAACACTGAAGCTTTCTTT
-	TRBJ1-1	TRBV19	TRBD1	CARQGQTNTEAFF	TGTGCCAGACAGGGACAGACGAACACTGAAGCTTTCTTT
-	TRBJ2-2	TRBV5-4	TRBD2	CASSLGGRDTGELFF	TGTGCCAGCAGCTTGGGAGGGAGGGACACCGGGGAGCTGTTTTTT
-	TRBJ2-5	TRBV7-2	-	CASAHQETQYF	TGTGCCAGCGCTCACCAAGAGACCCAGTACTTC
-	TRBJ1-4	TRBV10-3	TRBD1	CAISAQGAFEKLFF	TGTGCCATCAGTGCGCAGGGGGCATTCGAAAAACTGTTTTTT
-	TRBJ2-2	TRBV30	-	CAWSGQGRDTGELFF	TGTGCCTGGAGTGGCCAGGGGAGGGACACCGGGGAGCTGTTTTTT
-	TRBJ1-1	TRBV2	-	CASKAEMNTEAFF	TGTGCCAGCAAGGCCGAAATGAACACTGAAGCTTTCTTT
once	TRBJ2-7	TRBV19	-	CASKDGSSSYEQYF	TGTGCCAGTAAAGACGGGAGCAGCTCCTACGAGCAGTACTTC
once	TRBJ1-6	TRBV6-5	TRBD1	CASRQGRNASPLHF	TGTGCCAGCAGACAGGGGAGGAACGCCTCACCCCTCCACTTT